Listed below are T cell receptor beta chains from one sample, sequenced in a study of T cell responses to AZD1222 COVID-19 vaccine. Sequencing used immunoSEQ multiplex PCR; TCRdb keeps in-frame clones, though not all of them. The table records fewer than 150,000 clones, 88% of them present only once. The input for sequencing was peripheral blood, taken 28 days after the second AZD1222 dose. The source of these receptors is an adult who received the AZD1222 COVID-19 vaccine. Each CDR3 is given with its conserved first and last residue. D genes are given only for firm matches. Size values are once, few and many counts, or a class for expanded clones, and some rows have none.

>NA|TRBJ2-2|NA|TRBV6-5|14
TGTGCCAGCAGCGGGGGGCAGTTCACCGGGGAGCTGTTTTTT
CASSGGQFTGELFF
>NA|TRBJ1-1|NA|TRBV6-2/TRBV6-3|17
TGTGCCAGCAGTCCGAACTCCCATTACACAGTGAACACTGAAGCTTTCTTT
CASSPNSHYTVNTEAFF
>NA|TRBJ2-1|NA|TRBV28|12
TGTGCCAGCAGTTTGCCCGGTGATGAGCAGTTCTTC
CASSLPGDEQFF
>NA|TRBJ2-7|NA|TRBV4-1|17
TGCGCCAGCAGCCAAGAAAGCCCCACGACAGGACCCTACGAGCAGTACTTC
CASSQESPTTGPYEQYF
>NA|TRBJ1-6|NA|TRBV10-3|16
TGTGCCATCAGTGAGTCGGTTAGCTCCTATAATTCACCCCTCCACTTT
CAISESVSSYNSPLHF
>few|TRBJ1-1|NA|TRBV9|15
TGTGCCAGCAGCGTAGCAGGGGAAATGAACACTGAAGCTTTCTTT
CASSVAGEMNTEAFF
>NA|TRBJ2-7|NA|TRBV6-5|13
TGTGCCAGCAGTTATGGGACCTCCAACGAGCAGTACTTC
CASSYGTSNEQYF
>NA|TRBJ1-6|TRBD1|TRBV28|16
TGTGCCAGCAGCATGCTACGCGCAGGGGGCAATTCACCCCTCCACTTT
CASSMLRAGGNSPLHF
>NA|TRBJ2-1|TRBD1|TRBV7-9|17
TGTGCCAGCAGCGCCGGGACAGTTCGTTTCCCTTACAATGAGCAGTTCTTC
CASSAGTVRFPYNEQFF
>NA|TRBJ1-2|NA|TRBV9|15
TGTGCCAGCAGCGTAGTGCCGATTGCCAGGTATGGCTACACCTTC
CASSVVPIARYGYTF
>NA|TRBJ2-1|TRBD2|TRBV27|16
TGTGCCAGCAGTTTACTCGCTAGCGGCTCCTACAATGAGCAGTTCTTC
CASSLLASGSYNEQFF
>NA|TRBJ2-1|TRBD2|TRBV6-5|15
TGTGCCAGCAGTCTAGCGGGATTAACCTACAATGAGCAGTTCTTC
CASSLAGLTYNEQFF
>NA|TRBJ1-6|TRBD1|TRBV5-6|15
TGTGCCAGCAGCTTGGCAGGGGGCTATAATTCACCCCTCCACTTT
CASSLAGGYNSPLHF
>NA|TRBJ1-5|TRBD1|TRBV27|14
TGTGCCAGCAGATCAGGGGGTCTGAATCAGCCCCAGCATTTT
CASRSGGLNQPQHF
>NA|TRBJ2-5|NA|TRBV28|14
TGTGCCAGCAGTTTACAGGGGTCTCGAGAGACCCAGTACTTC
CASSLQGSRETQYF
>NA|TRBJ2-1|TRBD2|TRBV7-3|17
TGTGCCAGCAGCTTAGGCGGGGCGGGAGGGCGATCGGGCGAGCAGTTCTTC
CASSLGGAGGRSGEQFF
>NA|TRBJ2-2|NA|TRBV7-6|17
TGTGCCAGCACCCCAACCCCGCGGACAATGAACACCGGGGAGCTGTTTTTT
CASTPTPRTMNTGELFF
>NA|TRBJ1-3|NA|TRBV11-3|14
TGTGCCAGCAGCCTCGGGACAACAGGAAACACCATATATTTT
CASSLGTTGNTIYF
>NA|TRBJ2-7|NA|TRBV10-3|11
TGTGCCATCAGGGGCTCCTACGAGCAGTACTTC
CAIRGSYEQYF
>NA|TRBJ2-5|NA|TRBV3-1/TRBV3-2|11
TGTGCCAGCAGCGACTCTAAGACCCAGTACTTC
CASSDSKTQYF
>NA|TRBJ2-5|TRBD1|TRBV9|15
TGTGCCAGCAGCATCAGGGACAGCCGAATAGAGACCCAGTACTTC
CASSIRDSRIETQYF
>once|TRBJ1-5|NA|TRBV19|17
TGTGCCAGTAGTATCCGGCGACAGCGCTCCCTCAATCAGCCCCAGCATTTT
CASSIRRQRSLNQPQHF
>NA|TRBJ2-7|NA|TRBV7-3|14
TGTGCCAGCAGCTCTTTAGGGGTAGGGGACGAGCAGTACTTC
CASSSLGVGDEQYF
>NA|TRBJ2-3|NA|TRBV5-1|16
TGCGCCAGCAGCGGGGGTGCTAGCGCCCGCACAGATACGCAGTATTTT
CASSGGASARTDTQYF